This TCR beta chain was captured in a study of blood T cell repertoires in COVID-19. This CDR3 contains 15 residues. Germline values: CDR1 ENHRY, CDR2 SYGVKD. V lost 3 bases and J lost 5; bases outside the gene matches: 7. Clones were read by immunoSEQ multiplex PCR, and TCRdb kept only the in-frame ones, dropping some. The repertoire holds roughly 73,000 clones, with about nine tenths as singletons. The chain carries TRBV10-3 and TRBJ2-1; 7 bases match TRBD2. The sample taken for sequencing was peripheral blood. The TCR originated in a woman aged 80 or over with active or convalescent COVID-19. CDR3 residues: CAISELSGVHNEQFF. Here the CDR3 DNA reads TGTGCCATCAGTGAATTAAGCGGGGTTCACAATGAGCAGTTCTTC.